This is a list of T cell receptor beta chains from one sample in a study of T cell changes during pregnancy in multiple sclerosis. Here immunoSEQ multiplex PCR was the method, and the copy in TCRdb shows in-frame clones only, minus some. Altogether about 87,000 clones are present, just under 95% being singletons, with the ten largest covering around 1.4%. The sequenced sample was peripheral blood, obtained in the third trimester of pregnancy. The receptors come from a female donor in good health, enrolled as a control in a pregnancy study. Both conserved end residues are part of each CDR3. The D gene is left open where the match is weak. Expanded clones get a size class; other rows say once, few or many, or leave the size out.

.	TRBV9	TRBD2	TRBJ2-3	TGTGCCAGCAGCGTAGCGGGAGGGCCCACAGATACGCAGTATTTT	CASSVAGGPTDTQYF
.	TRBV4-1	.	TRBJ1-3	TGCGCCAGCAGCAAAACAGGGATAAGAAACACCATATATTTT	CASSKTGIRNTIYF
.	TRBV4-2	.	TRBJ2-7	TGTGCCAGCAGCCAAATGGACGGGAGCGGTTCCAACGAGCAGTACTTC	CASSQMDGSGSNEQYF
.	TRBV9	.	TRBJ2-7	TGTGCCAGCAGCGTAGGAGGGCAGGGGATCGGTTTGGAGCAGTACTTC	CASSVGGQGIGLEQYF
.	TRBV28	.	TRBJ1-5	TGTGCCAGCAGTTCAGGGAACTGGTATAGCAATCAGCCCCAGCATTTT	CASSSGNWYSNQPQHF
once	TRBV13	TRBD1	TRBJ2-6	TGTGCCAGCAGCAAAGGGACAGGGGGCTCTGGGGCCAACGTCCTGACTTTC	CASSKGTGGSGANVLTF
.	TRBV19	TRBD2	TRBJ2-7	TGTGCCAGTAGTCTAGGGACTAGCGGGACCTACGAGCAGTACTTC	CASSLGTSGTYEQYF
.	TRBV5-4	.	TRBJ2-1	TGTGCCAGCAGCCTCTCCGGACTCGATGAGCAGTTCTTC	CASSLSGLDEQFF
.	TRBV5-5	.	TRBJ1-2	TGTGCCAGCATGATGCAGGGAGGGTATGGCTACACCTTC	CASMMQGGYGYTF
.	TRBV27	TRBD2	TRBJ2-3	TGTGCCAGCAGAGCGGGGGACCTCCGAGATACGCAGTATTTT	CASRAGDLRDTQYF
.	TRBV5-1	.	TRBJ2-3	TGCGCCAGCAGCTTGCCTGGAGGAGACTCGGATACGCAGTATTTT	CASSLPGGDSDTQYF
.	TRBV5-4	TRBD2	TRBJ2-7	TGTGCCAGCAGCTTGGGGCTAGCGGACTACGAGCAGTACTTC	CASSLGLADYEQYF
.	TRBV5-6	TRBD2	TRBJ2-1	TGTGCCAGCAGCTGGGACCCTAGCGGGAGGGCCGTCTATGAGCAGTTCTTC	CASSWDPSGRAVYEQFF
.	TRBV6-5	TRBD1	TRBJ2-1	TGTGCCAGCACCTACGGGGGACAGGGGGTCAATGAGCAGTTCTTC	CASTYGGQGVNEQFF
.	TRBV2	.	TRBJ1-5	TGTGCCAGCAGGTCGGGGACACTTAGCAATCAGCCCCAGCATTTT	CASRSGTLSNQPQHF
.	TRBV6-5	TRBD1	TRBJ2-7	TGTGCCAGTGGGACAGGGTCCTACGAGCAGTACTTC	CASGTGSYEQYF
once	TRBV27	TRBD2	TRBJ2-7	TGTGCCAGCAGTTTAGCGGGACTAGAGGCCCGCGAGCAGTACTTC	CASSLAGLEAREQYF
.	TRBV13	TRBD2	TRBJ2-3	TGTGCCAGCAGCTCCCAACTAGCGGGATGGGGAACTAGCACAGATACGCAGTATTTT	CASSSQLAGWGTSTDTQYF
once	TRBV19	.	TRBJ2-3	TGTGCCAGTAGTCGAGGAGCCGGGGATACGCAGTATTTT	CASSRGAGDTQYF
.	TRBV5-6	TRBD2	TRBJ2-2	TGTGCCAGCAGCCCAGGGACTAGAAGCACCGGGGAGCTGTTTTTT	CASSPGTRSTGELFF
.	TRBV5-6	.	TRBJ2-2	TGTGCCAGCAGCTTGGCGGGATTCCGCTTAACCGGGGAGCTGTTTTTT	CASSLAGFRLTGELFF
.	TRBV19	TRBD2	TRBJ2-5	TGTGCCAGTAGTATAGGACTAGCCGTGGAGACCCAGTACTTC	CASSIGLAVETQYF
.	TRBV7-9	.	TRBJ2-5	TGTGCCAGCACCCCTCCCGACAGACCACAAGAGACCCAGTACTTC	CASTPPDRPQETQYF
.	TRBV2	.	TRBJ2-3	TGTGCCAGCAGTGAGGCATCTAGCACAGATACGCAGTATTTT	CASSEASSTDTQYF
.	TRBV27	TRBD2	TRBJ2-7	TGTGCCAGCAGTAGGTCTAGCGGGAGTCATACCTACGAGCAGTACTTC	CASSRSSGSHTYEQYF
.	TRBV15	.	TRBJ1-5	TGTGCCACCAGCACCCGCGTCGAGCAGCCCCAGCATTTT	CATSTRVEQPQHF
few	TRBV5-4	TRBD2	TRBJ2-1	TGTGCCAGCAGCCATAGCGGGAGCTCCTACAATGAGCAGTTCTTC	CASSHSGSSYNEQFF
.	TRBV5-1	.	TRBJ2-1	TGCGCCAGCAGCCGGGCGGGACTGCCTAGCTCCTACAATGAGCAGTTCTTC	CASSRAGLPSSYNEQFF
.	TRBV2	.	TRBJ1-2	TGTGCCAGCAGTGAAGCCACAGGGAACTATGGCTACACCTTC	CASSEATGNYGYTF
.	TRBV5-1	TRBD1	TRBJ1-1	TGCGCCAGCAGCTTGGACAGGGGTTTGACCACTGAAGCTTTCTTT	CASSLDRGLTTEAFF
.	TRBV19	.	TRBJ2-5	TGTGCCAGTAGTCCCTCCTATGGGCATCGGGAGACCCAGTACTTC	CASSPSYGHRETQYF
.	TRBV28	TRBD1	TRBJ1-1	TGTGCCAGCAGTTTAAGGGGGCGGCTCACTGAAGCTTTCTTT	CASSLRGRLTEAFF
.	TRBV6-5	TRBD1	TRBJ2-7	TGTGCCAGCCCTGCACCGGGACAGAGAAACTACGAGCAGTACTTC	CASPAPGQRNYEQYF
few	TRBV6-1	TRBD2	TRBJ2-7	TGTGCCAGCAGTGGAAGGGCTAGCGGCTACGAGCAGTACTTC	CASSGRASGYEQYF
.	TRBV5-1	TRBD2	TRBJ2-1	TGCGCCAGCAGCGAAGGACTAGCGGGAGACAATGAGCAGTTCTTC	CASSEGLAGDNEQFF
.	TRBV5-1	TRBD1	TRBJ2-1	TGCGCCAGCAGCTCCCAGGGGGCCAGTCACAATGAGCAGTTCTTC	CASSSQGASHNEQFF
.	TRBV5-1	TRBD2	TRBJ2-5	TGCGCCAGCAGAGGGGGTAGCGGGAGCCAAGAGACCCAGTACTTC	CASRGGSGSQETQYF
.	TRBV6-5	TRBD2	TRBJ2-3	TGTGCCAGCAGCGACCGCGGGGGGGCCGCAGATACGCAGTATTTT	CASSDRGGAADTQYF
.	TRBV5-1	TRBD2	TRBJ2-5	TGCGCCAGCAGCCGGGGACTAGCGGGCGATCAAGAGACCCAGTACTTC	CASSRGLAGDQETQYF
once	TRBV18	.	TRBJ2-5	TGTGCCAGCTCACCTTCTGAGGGAGAGAAGAGTCCCCAGTACTTC	CASSPSEGEKSPQYF
.	TRBV10-3	TRBD1	TRBJ1-3	TGTGCCATCAGTGAGTTCAGGGGGCCTGGAAACACCATATATTTT	CAISEFRGPGNTIYF
.	TRBV6-1	.	TRBJ1-4	TGTGCCAGCAGTGAGAGCGTGGGTGATGAAAAACTGTTTTTT	CASSESVGDEKLFF
.	TRBV29-1	TRBD2	TRBJ2-3	TGCAGCGTAACTAAAGCGGGATCCACAGATACGCAGTATTTT	CSVTKAGSTDTQYF